What follows is one T cell receptor beta chain and its context. This sample was taken from a study of blood T cell repertoires in COVID-19. V was shortened by 7 bases and J by 5 bases, with 27 bases between the two germline ends. This CDR3 is built from 18 residues. CDR1 LNHDA and CDR2 SQIVND come from the germline V gene (reference sequence). Per the authors' pipeline: Amplification from reference gene primers served as the basis for estimated nucleated cell counts. Assay used: immunoSEQ multiplex PCR; TCRdb lists only in-frame clones, some missing. The V and J calls and the clone size are those of that table, but D and trimming were determined from the DNA. The data contain some 70,000 clones, around four fifths of them seen just once; the ten biggest clones take up more than 20%.

Sequenced: peripheral blood. The clonotype comes from a man aged 60 to 69 with acute or convalescent COVID-19. The chain recombines TRBV19 with TRBJ2-1, with D perhaps matching TRBD2 (7 bases). The CDR3 reads CASIGGGAFAGTDNEQFF. The CDR3 bases are TGTGCCAGTATTGGTGGGGGGGCCTTTGCGGGTACAGACAATGAGCAGTTCTTC.